This is a list of T cell receptor beta chains from one sample in a study of cytomegalovirus exposure and HLA in healthy donors. The table came from immunoSEQ multiplex PCR; TCRdb's copy has only in-frame clones and leaves some out. The sample records some 130,000 clones, 89% being singletons. The specimen sequenced was PBMCs. The receptors shown here come from a woman younger than 35 in good health and CMV-seronegative. The CDR3 runs from the conserved cysteine through the conserved F or W. Fields, in order: CDR3 protein, clone size, V gene. Where a row states a size, it is once, few, many or the class of an expanded clone; other rows omit it.

cdr3_aa: CASSLTPNTEAFF; clone_size: -; v_call: TRBV13
cdr3_aa: CASSPPGSDIYGYTF; clone_size: -; v_call: TRBV5-4
cdr3_aa: CASSRGGGDIAFF; clone_size: -; v_call: TRBV18
cdr3_aa: CASSTGGAQDTQYF; clone_size: -; v_call: TRBV7-2
cdr3_aa: CASSLNSAGYGYTF; clone_size: few; v_call: TRBV7-9
cdr3_aa: CASSPLPGGRGYTF; clone_size: once; v_call: TRBV5-1
cdr3_aa: CASSLVLEGYTF; clone_size: -; v_call: TRBV7-9
cdr3_aa: CASSIGTAVYEQYF; clone_size: -; v_call: TRBV19
cdr3_aa: CASRQGNEQYF; clone_size: -; v_call: TRBV6-5
cdr3_aa: CASSFGTGAEKLFF; clone_size: -; v_call: TRBV5-1
cdr3_aa: CASSLEGPATGELFF; clone_size: -; v_call: TRBV5-1
cdr3_aa: CASSLGRGRTEQQETQYF; clone_size: -; v_call: TRBV11-2
cdr3_aa: CASSAGSYNEQFF; clone_size: -; v_call: TRBV5-1
cdr3_aa: CASSVQGIHNQPQHF; clone_size: -; v_call: TRBV2
cdr3_aa: CASSYSGLRNVLTF; clone_size: -; v_call: TRBV6-5
cdr3_aa: CASSKVGGYPNYGYTF; clone_size: -; v_call: TRBV21-1
cdr3_aa: CASRGEGQRYGYTF; clone_size: -; v_call: TRBV19
cdr3_aa: CASSTLGRGLNTEAFF; clone_size: once; v_call: TRBV19
cdr3_aa: CASSVGGGRGYEQYF; clone_size: -; v_call: TRBV9
cdr3_aa: CASSPGRGQGYEQYF; clone_size: few; v_call: TRBV4-1
cdr3_aa: CASSLVAGTGSYEQYF; clone_size: -; v_call: TRBV5-1
cdr3_aa: CASSAASGGTTQETQYF; clone_size: -; v_call: TRBV5-4
cdr3_aa: CAISSPGTSGDYYGETQYF; clone_size: -; v_call: TRBV10-3
cdr3_aa: CASSQVAGNTQETQYF; clone_size: once; v_call: TRBV4-1
cdr3_aa: CASNREGMNTEAFF; clone_size: -; v_call: TRBV27
cdr3_aa: CASGLGGNTEAFF; clone_size: -; v_call: TRBV6-5
cdr3_aa: CASSLVAGMNTEAFF; clone_size: -; v_call: TRBV5-1
cdr3_aa: CASSAPRQGETQYF; clone_size: -; v_call: TRBV25-1
cdr3_aa: CASSPSYRGPSGYTF; clone_size: -; v_call: TRBV7-9
cdr3_aa: CASRPPGGGEQYF; clone_size: -; v_call: TRBV11-2
cdr3_aa: CASSLVGRESSYNEQFF; clone_size: -; v_call: TRBV7-9
cdr3_aa: CASSPSGQISGANVLTF; clone_size: -; v_call: TRBV27
cdr3_aa: CASSPTVDGELFF; clone_size: -; v_call: TRBV7-9
cdr3_aa: CASSVLGQGSYGYTF; clone_size: -; v_call: TRBV7-8
cdr3_aa: CASSLRTGREKLFF; clone_size: -; v_call: TRBV4-1
cdr3_aa: CASSEGVGGWANQPQHF; clone_size: -; v_call: TRBV7-9
cdr3_aa: CASSLDGVPGEQYF; clone_size: -; v_call: TRBV5-5
cdr3_aa: CASSLRPDRQGVFDEQYF; clone_size: -; v_call: TRBV4-1
cdr3_aa: CASSLGTGGQPQHF; clone_size: -; v_call: TRBV5-1
cdr3_aa: CASTSRGVTGELFF; clone_size: -; v_call: TRBV5-1
cdr3_aa: CASSDLNLVSQETQYF; clone_size: -; v_call: TRBV5-1
cdr3_aa: CASSLLGDYEQYF; clone_size: -; v_call: TRBV5-1
cdr3_aa: CASSQGPGPWYSPLHF; clone_size: once; v_call: TRBV14
cdr3_aa: CASSYSVRGNEQFF; clone_size: -; v_call: TRBV6-5
cdr3_aa: CASSRRTGQETQYF; clone_size: -; v_call: TRBV19
cdr3_aa: CASSLADIYEQYF; clone_size: few; v_call: TRBV5-1
cdr3_aa: CASSGQGGATNEKLFF; clone_size: -; v_call: TRBV18
cdr3_aa: CASSQSPLDPADTQYF; clone_size: -; v_call: TRBV4-1
cdr3_aa: CASSIGPSRYSGGGYTF; clone_size: -; v_call: TRBV7-8
cdr3_aa: CASSTGGFNYGYTF; clone_size: once; v_call: TRBV5-1
cdr3_aa: CSNVALGRSGAGGDTQYF; clone_size: -; v_call: TRBV29-1
cdr3_aa: CASSVAADSSNEQFF; clone_size: -; v_call: TRBV9
cdr3_aa: CASSQPREEQFF; clone_size: -; v_call: TRBV4-1
cdr3_aa: CASSLEANEKLFF; clone_size: -; v_call: TRBV7-2
cdr3_aa: CASSVGIAVAYNEQFF; clone_size: -; v_call: TRBV9
cdr3_aa: CASSLVQGWTEAFF; clone_size: -; v_call: TRBV5-5